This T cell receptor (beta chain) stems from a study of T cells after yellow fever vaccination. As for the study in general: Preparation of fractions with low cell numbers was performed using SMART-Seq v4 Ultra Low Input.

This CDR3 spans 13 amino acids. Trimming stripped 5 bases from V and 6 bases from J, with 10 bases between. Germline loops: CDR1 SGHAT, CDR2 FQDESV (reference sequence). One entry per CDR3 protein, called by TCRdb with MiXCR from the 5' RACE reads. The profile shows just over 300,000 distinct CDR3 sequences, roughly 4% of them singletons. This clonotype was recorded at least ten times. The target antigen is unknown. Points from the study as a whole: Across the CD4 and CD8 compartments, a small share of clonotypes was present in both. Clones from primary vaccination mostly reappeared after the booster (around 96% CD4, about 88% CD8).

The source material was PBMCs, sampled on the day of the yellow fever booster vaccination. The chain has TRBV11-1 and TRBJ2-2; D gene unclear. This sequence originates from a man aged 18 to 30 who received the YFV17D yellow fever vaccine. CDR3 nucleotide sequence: TGTGCCAGCAGCCCGAAGTGGGCCGGGGAGCTGTTTTTT. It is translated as CASSPKWAGELFF.